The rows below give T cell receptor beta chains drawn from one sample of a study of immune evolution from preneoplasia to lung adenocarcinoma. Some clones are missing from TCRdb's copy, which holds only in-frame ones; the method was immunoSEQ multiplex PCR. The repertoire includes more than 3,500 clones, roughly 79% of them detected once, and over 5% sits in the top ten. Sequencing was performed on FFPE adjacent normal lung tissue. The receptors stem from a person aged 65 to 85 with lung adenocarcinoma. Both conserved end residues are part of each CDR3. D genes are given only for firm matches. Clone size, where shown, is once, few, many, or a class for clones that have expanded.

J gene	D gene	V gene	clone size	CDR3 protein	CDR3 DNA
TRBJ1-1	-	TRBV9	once	CASSVGSLGRQNTEAFF	TGTGCCAGCAGCGTAGGGTCTTTGGGACGCCAGAACACTGAAGCTTTCTTT
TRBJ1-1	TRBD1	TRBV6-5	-	CASRAPTGWAFF	TGTGCCAGCAGGGCCCCGACAGGGTGGGCTTTCTTT
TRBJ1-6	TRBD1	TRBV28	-	CASSLGTGVGSPLHF	TGTGCCAGCAGTCTAGGAACAGGGGTTGGATCACCCCTCCACTTT
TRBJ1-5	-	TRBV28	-	CASSPSSIIQPQHF	TGTGCCAGCAGCCCTTCATCGATTATTCAGCCCCAGCATTTT
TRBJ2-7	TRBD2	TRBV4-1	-	CASSLRTSALSTAYEQYF	TGCGCCAGCAGCCTTCGGACTAGCGCGTTAAGCACGGCCTACGAGCAGTACTTC
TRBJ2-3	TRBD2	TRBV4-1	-	CASSPSNLRGGPTDTQYF	TGCGCCAGCAGCCCCTCGAATTTACGGGGGGGGCCCACAGATACGCAGTATTTT
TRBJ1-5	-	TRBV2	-	CASSYDQPQHF	TGTGCCAGCAGTTACGATCAGCCCCAGCATTTT
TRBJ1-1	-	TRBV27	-	CASSFMASLNTEAFF	TGTGCCAGCAGTTTCATGGCCTCCCTGAACACTGAAGCTTTCTTT
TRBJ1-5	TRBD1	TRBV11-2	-	CASSPGTGSQPQHF	TGTGCCAGCAGCCCTGGGACAGGCAGTCAGCCCCAGCATTTT
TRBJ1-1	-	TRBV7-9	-	CASTTNRELYFWSGQAFF	TGTGCCAGCACCACGAACAGGGAGTTGTATTTCTGGAGTGGTCAGGCTTTCTTT
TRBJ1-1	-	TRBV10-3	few	CATAGATEAFF	TGTGCCACCGCGGGGGCCACTGAAGCTTTCTTT
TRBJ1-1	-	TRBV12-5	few	CASGLSHEGTEAFF	TGTGCTAGTGGTCTCTCCCATGAGGGCACTGAAGCTTTCTTT
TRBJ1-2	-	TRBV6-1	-	CASDRFYGYTF	TGTGCCAGTGACAGATTCTATGGCTACACCTTC
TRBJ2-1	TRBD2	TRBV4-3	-	CASSQRLAGNNEQFF	TGCGCCAGCAGCCAAAGACTAGCGGGAAATAATGAGCAGTTCTTC
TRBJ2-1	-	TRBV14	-	CASSPQTLGNYNEQFF	TGTGCCAGCAGCCCCCAAACGCTAGGTAACTACAATGAGCAGTTCTTC
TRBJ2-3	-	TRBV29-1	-	CSVERGSSDTQYF	TGCAGCGTTGAAAGGGGATCGTCAGATACGCAGTATTTT
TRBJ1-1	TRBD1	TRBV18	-	CASSPRGTGGADTEAFF	TGTGCCAGCTCACCACGAGGGACAGGGGGCGCGGACACTGAAGCTTTCTTT